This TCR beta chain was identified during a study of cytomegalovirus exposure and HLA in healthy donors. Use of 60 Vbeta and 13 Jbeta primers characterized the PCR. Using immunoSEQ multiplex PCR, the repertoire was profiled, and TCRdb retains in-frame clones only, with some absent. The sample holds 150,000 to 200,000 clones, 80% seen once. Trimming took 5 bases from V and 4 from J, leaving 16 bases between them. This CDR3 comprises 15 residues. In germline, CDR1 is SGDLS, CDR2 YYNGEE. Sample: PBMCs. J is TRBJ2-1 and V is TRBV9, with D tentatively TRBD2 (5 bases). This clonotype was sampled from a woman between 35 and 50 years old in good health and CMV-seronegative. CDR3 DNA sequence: TGTGCCAGCAGTGTGGGTGAGAGGGTATACAATGAGCAGTTCTTC. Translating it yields CASSVGERVYNEQFF.